Listed below are T cell receptor beta chains from one sample, sequenced in a study of blood T cell repertoires in COVID-19. TCRdb's copy holds only in-frame clones and misses some; the assay was immunoSEQ multiplex PCR. The table records some 210,000 clones, approximately 82% of them present only once. Sequencing used peripheral blood. The receptors originated from a woman aged 40 to 50 with acute or convalescent COVID-19. Both conserved end residues are part of each CDR3. A D gene is named only where the DNA matches it firmly. The listing skips clone size in some rows; elsewhere it reads once, few, many or a size class.

- - TRBJ2-7 TRBV28 TGTGCCAGCAGTTTGACAGGTAGTAAGGACGAGCAGTACTTC CASSLTGSKDEQYF
- TRBD2 TRBJ2-3 TRBV10-1 TGCGCCAGCAGTGAGTCGAGACTAGCGGGCACAGATACGCAGTATTTT CASSESRLAGTDTQYF
- - TRBJ1-1 TRBV15 TGTGCCACCAGCAGTGCCTGGGGCCCGAGATCTGAAGCTTTCTTT CATSSAWGPRSEAFF
- TRBD2 TRBJ2-1 TRBV24-1 TGTGCCACCAGTGAGCCGGGGGGGGTTAGTTCGGATGAGCAGTTCTTC CATSEPGGVSSDEQFF
- TRBD2 TRBJ2-3 TRBV18 TGTGCCAGCTCACCCTGGACTAGCGGGGGCCCGAGCACAGATACGCAGTATTTT CASSPWTSGGPSTDTQYF
- TRBD2 TRBJ2-5 TRBV3-1/TRBV3-2 TGTGCCAGCAGCATTAGCGGGAGGGCCGAGACCCAGTACTTC CASSISGRAETQYF
- - TRBJ2-1 TRBV11-3 TGTGCCAGCAGCTCGGGGGGCACGAATGAGCAGTTCTTC CASSSGGTNEQFF
- TRBD1 TRBJ1-3 TRBV19 TGTGCCAGTAGTCCATGGGACAGGGGAATTGGGGAAGTCTCTGGAAACACCATATATTTT CASSPWDRGIGEVSGNTIYF
- TRBD1 TRBJ1-5 TRBV12-5 TGTGCTAGTGAGTATCAGGGGGCGGTTTATAGCAATCAGCCCCAGCATTTT CASEYQGAVYSNQPQHF
- - TRBJ1-5 TRBV19 TGTGCCAGTAGTATAAACCCCTATAGCAATCAGCCCCAGCATTTT CASSINPYSNQPQHF
- - TRBJ2-7 TRBV6-5 TGTGCCACAGGGGACACAGCCTACGAGCAGTACTTC CATGDTAYEQYF
- TRBD1 TRBJ1-5 TRBV19 TGTGCCAGTAGTCTCCCGGGACAGGGTCATCAGCCCCAGCATTTT CASSLPGQGHQPQHF
- - TRBJ2-3 TRBV5-1 TGCGCCAGCAGCTATGAGGGGGATAGACGCAGCCAGTATTTT CASSYEGDRRSQYF
- - TRBJ2-7 TRBV28 TGTGCCAGCAGGGCCACGTCCTACGAGCAGTACTTC CASRATSYEQYF
- - TRBJ1-2 TRBV6-5 TGTGCCAGCAGTAGCTTTGGCTACACCTTC CASSSFGYTF
- TRBD2 TRBJ2-1 TRBV6-2/TRBV6-3 TGTGCCAGCAGTTACTCTTCTAGCGGACTCTCCTACAATGAGCAGTTCTTC CASSYSSSGLSYNEQFF
- - TRBJ2-2 TRBV6-5 TGTGCCAGCAGCCGGGGGACCGGGGAGCTGTTTTTT CASSRGTGELFF
- TRBD1 TRBJ2-2 TRBV6-5 TGTGCCAGTCGGGACAGAACGAACACCGGGGAGCTGTTTTTT CASRDRTNTGELFF
- - TRBJ1-6 TRBV11-2 TGTGCCAGCAGCTTACCCCAGGGTGGTTCACCCCTCCACTTT CASSLPQGGSPLHF
- - TRBJ2-7 TRBV7-8 TGTGCCAGCAGCTGGGGCACCAAGGGTTCGTACGAGCAGTACTTC CASSWGTKGSYEQYF
once - TRBJ2-3 TRBV5-1 TGCGCCAGCAGCAGGGGTAGCGATACGCAGTATTTT CASSRGSDTQYF
once - TRBJ2-5 TRBV19 TGTGCCAGTAGTATGACAGGTACGGAGACCCAGTACTTC CASSMTGTETQYF
few - TRBJ1-5 TRBV6-5 TGTGCCAGCAGTTACTCTCGGGGGGCAGGAGGTCAGCCCCAGCATTTT CASSYSRGAGGQPQHF
- - TRBJ2-7 TRBV9 TGTGCCAGCAGCGTTGATCAGGGGCCCTACGAGCAGTACTTC CASSVDQGPYEQYF
few - TRBJ1-5 TRBV6-2/TRBV6-3 TGTGCCAGCAGTTACTCGCGGCTTAGTAAAACCTTAGCGAATCAGCCCCAGCATTTT CASSYSRLSKTLANQPQHF
- - TRBJ2-4 TRBV29-1 TGCAGCGTCATAACAGGGACGGCCAAAAACATTCAGTACTTC CSVITGTAKNIQYF
- TRBD1 TRBJ1-6 TRBV5-6 TGTGCCAGCAGCTTCGGACAGGGGTATAATTCACCCCTCCACTTT CASSFGQGYNSPLHF
- TRBD2 TRBJ2-1 TRBV2 TGTGCCAGCAGTGGGACTAGCGGGGTGTACAATGAGCAGTTCTTC CASSGTSGVYNEQFF
- - TRBJ2-3 TRBV6-2/TRBV6-3 TGTGCCAGCAGTTCCGGCGCAGGGGTGACAGATACGCAGTATTTT CASSSGAGVTDTQYF
- TRBD1 TRBJ1-5 TRBV6-5 TGTGCCAGCAGCAGGACAGGGTCTAGCAATCAGCCCCAGCATTTT CASSRTGSSNQPQHF
once TRBD1 TRBJ1-6 TRBV19 TGTGCCTCAGACAGGGGAAAACCACTTAATTCACCCCTCCACTTT CASDRGKPLNSPLHF
- - TRBJ2-7 TRBV3-1/TRBV3-2 TGTGCCAGCAGCCAAGGCGACGAGCAGTACTTC CASSQGDEQYF
- - TRBJ1-1 TRBV10-1 TGCGCCAGCGGTCCGACCCGACACCTTTTCTTT CASGPTRHLFF
- - TRBJ2-1 TRBV2 TGTGCCAGCACTGGAACGGCCGGGAGCTCCTACAATGAGCAGTTCTTC CASTGTAGSSYNEQFF
few - TRBJ1-5 TRBV19 TGTGCCAGCCGGGCGTGGGGGGGCAGCAATCAGCCCCAGCATTTT CASRAWGGSNQPQHF
- TRBD1 TRBJ1-6 TRBV5-1 TGCGCCAGCAGAGGGACAGGGGAATCACCCCTCCACTTT CASRGTGESPLHF
- - TRBJ2-7 TRBV4-1 TGCGCCAGCAGCCAAGTTTTGAACAGCTATTCCTACGAGCAGTACTTC CASSQVLNSYSYEQYF
- - TRBJ1-3 TRBV3-1/TRBV3-2 TGTGCCAGCAGCCAATTTACTGGAAACACCATATATTTT CASSQFTGNTIYF
- TRBD2 TRBJ2-2 TRBV11-2 TGTGCCAGCAGCTTTTTAGCGGGGGCCTTGAACACCGGGGAGCTGTTTTTT CASSFLAGALNTGELFF
- TRBD1 TRBJ2-7 TRBV25-1 TGTGCCAGCAGTGTGGGACAGGGGGCCTACGAGCAGTACTTC CASSVGQGAYEQYF
- TRBD1 TRBJ1-2 TRBV3-1/TRBV3-2 TGTGCCAGCAGCCAAGGGAGACAGGGGAACTATGGCTACACCTTC CASSQGRQGNYGYTF
- TRBD1 TRBJ2-7 TRBV5-4 TGTGCCAGCAGCCGGCCGGGACAGCTCTACGAGCAGTACTTC CASSRPGQLYEQYF
- - TRBJ1-6 TRBV30 TGTGCCTGGATCAGAGGGTCGGATAATTCACCCCTCCACTTT CAWIRGSDNSPLHF
- TRBD1 TRBJ2-2 TRBV3-1/TRBV3-2 TGTGCCAGCAGCCAACGGGAGTGGACAGGGTACACCGGGGAGCTGTTTTTT CASSQREWTGYTGELFF
- - TRBJ1-2 TRBV12-3/TRBV12-4 TGTGCCAGCAGCTCGCACAGGGAGGGCTACACCTTC CASSSHREGYTF